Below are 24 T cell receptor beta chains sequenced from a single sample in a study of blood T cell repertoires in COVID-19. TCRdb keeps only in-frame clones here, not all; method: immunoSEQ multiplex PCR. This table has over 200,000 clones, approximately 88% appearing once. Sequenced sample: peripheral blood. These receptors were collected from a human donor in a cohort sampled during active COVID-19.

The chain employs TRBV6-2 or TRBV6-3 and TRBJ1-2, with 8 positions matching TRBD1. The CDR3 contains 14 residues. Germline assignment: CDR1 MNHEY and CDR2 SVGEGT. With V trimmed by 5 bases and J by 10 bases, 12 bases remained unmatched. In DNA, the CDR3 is TGTGCCAGCAGTACGGCGACAGGGGATCATGACTACACCTTC. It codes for CASSTATGDHDYTF.

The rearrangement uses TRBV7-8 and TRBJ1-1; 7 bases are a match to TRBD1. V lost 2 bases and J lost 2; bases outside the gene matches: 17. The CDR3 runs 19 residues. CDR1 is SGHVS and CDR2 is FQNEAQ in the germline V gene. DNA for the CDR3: TGTGCCAGCAGCTTACAATTTCTGGAGGGGGCTAAGGACAACACTGAAGCTTTCTTT. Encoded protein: CASSLQFLEGAKDNTEAFF.

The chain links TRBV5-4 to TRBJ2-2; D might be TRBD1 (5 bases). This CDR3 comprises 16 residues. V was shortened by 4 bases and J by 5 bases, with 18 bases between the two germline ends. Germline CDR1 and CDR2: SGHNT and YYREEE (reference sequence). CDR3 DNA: TGTGCCAGCAGCGTACCTCGGCAGGGTGGAACCGGGGAGCTGTTTTTT. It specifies CASSVPRQGGTGELFF.

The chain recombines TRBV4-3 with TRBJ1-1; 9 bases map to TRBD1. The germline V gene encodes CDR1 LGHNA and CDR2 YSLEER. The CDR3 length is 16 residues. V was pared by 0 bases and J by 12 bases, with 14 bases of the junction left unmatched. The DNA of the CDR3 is TGCGCCAGCAGCCAAGATCTGAGGACAGGGGAGTTTAGGTCTTTCTTT. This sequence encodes CASSQDLRTGEFRSFF.

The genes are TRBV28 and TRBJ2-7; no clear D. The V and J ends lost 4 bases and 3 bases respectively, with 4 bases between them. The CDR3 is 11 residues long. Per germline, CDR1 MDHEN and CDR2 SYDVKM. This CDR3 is CASSSIYEQYF. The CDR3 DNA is TGTGCCAGCAGTTCAATCTACGAGCAGTACTTC.

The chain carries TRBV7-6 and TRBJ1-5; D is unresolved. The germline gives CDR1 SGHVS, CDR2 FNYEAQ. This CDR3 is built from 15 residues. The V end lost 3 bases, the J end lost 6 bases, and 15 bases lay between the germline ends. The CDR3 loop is CASSLGGAGSQPQHF. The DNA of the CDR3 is TGTGCCAGCAGCTTGGGTGGAGCGGGATCTCAGCCCCAGCATTTT.

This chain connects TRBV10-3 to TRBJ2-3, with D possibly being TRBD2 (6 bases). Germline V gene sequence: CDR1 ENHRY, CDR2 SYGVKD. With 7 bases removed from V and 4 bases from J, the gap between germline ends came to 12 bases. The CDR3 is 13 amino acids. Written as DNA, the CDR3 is TGTGCCATCAAGACTCCTAGCGCAGATACGCAGTATTTT. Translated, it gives CAIKTPSADTQYF.

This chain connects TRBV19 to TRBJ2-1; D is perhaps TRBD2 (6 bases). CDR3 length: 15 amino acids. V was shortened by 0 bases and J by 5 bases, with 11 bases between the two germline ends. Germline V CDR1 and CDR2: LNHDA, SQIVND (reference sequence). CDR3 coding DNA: TGTGCCAGTAGTATAGAGCAGCGGGTCAACAATGAGCAGTTCTTC. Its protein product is CASSIEQRVNNEQFF.

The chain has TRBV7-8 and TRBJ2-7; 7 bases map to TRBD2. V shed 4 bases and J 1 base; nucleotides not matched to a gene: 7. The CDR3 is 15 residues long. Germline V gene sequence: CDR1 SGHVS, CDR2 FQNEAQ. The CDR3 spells CASSWTSDGSYEQYF. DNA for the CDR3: TGTGCCAGCAGCTGGACTAGTGATGGATCCTACGAGCAGTACTTC.

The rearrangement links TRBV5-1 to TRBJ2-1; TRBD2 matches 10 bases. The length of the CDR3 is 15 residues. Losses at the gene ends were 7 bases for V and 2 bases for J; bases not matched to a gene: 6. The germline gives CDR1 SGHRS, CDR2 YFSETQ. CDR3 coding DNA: TGCGCCAGCGCAACCGGGACTAGCGCCTACAATGAGCAGTTCTTC. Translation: CASATGTSAYNEQFF.

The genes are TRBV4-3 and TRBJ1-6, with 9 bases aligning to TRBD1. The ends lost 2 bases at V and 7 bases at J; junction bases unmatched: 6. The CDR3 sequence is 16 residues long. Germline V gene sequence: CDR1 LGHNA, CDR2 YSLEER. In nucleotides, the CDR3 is TGCGCCAGCAGCCAACTGACCGGGACAGGGAATTCACCCCTCCACTTT. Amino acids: CASSQLTGTGNSPLHF.

Here the CDR3 DNA reads TGTGCCTGTCAGCTAGGGACAGGGGGGGCAGAGACCCAGTACTTC. This sequence encodes CACQLGTGGAETQYF. The chain links TRBV30 to TRBJ2-5, with 11 bases aligning to TRBD1. The CDR3 loop spans 15 amino acids. Germline V lookup: CDR1 GTSNPN, CDR2 SVGIG (reference sequence). J gave up 4 bases and V 6 bases, and 10 bases lay outside the gene matches.

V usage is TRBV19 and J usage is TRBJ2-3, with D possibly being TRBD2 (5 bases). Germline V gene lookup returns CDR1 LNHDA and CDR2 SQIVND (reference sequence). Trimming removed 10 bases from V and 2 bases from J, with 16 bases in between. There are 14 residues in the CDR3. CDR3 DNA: TGTGCCACCGGACTCGGGCCGCACACAGATACGCAGTATTTT. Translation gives CATGLGPHTDTQYF.

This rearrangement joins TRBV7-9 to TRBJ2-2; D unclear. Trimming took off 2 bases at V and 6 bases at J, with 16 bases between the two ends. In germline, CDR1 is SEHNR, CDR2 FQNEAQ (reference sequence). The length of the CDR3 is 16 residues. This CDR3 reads CASSLRVSHYAGELFF. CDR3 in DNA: TGTGCCAGCAGCTTACGGGTCAGCCATTACGCCGGGGAGCTGTTTTTT.

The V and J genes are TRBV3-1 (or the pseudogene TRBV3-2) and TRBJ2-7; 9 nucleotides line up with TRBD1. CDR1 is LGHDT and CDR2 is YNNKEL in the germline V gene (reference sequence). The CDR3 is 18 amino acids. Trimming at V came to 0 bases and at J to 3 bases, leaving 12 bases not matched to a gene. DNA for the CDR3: TGTGCCAGCAGCCAAGATTGGCGGACAGGGGAGAGCAGCTACGAGCAGTACTTC. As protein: CASSQDWRTGESSYEQYF.

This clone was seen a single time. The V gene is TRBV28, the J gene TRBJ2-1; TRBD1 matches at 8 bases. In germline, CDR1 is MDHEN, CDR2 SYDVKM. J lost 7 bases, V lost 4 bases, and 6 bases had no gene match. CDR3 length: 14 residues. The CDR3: CASSSGQGWNEQFF. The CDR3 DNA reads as TGTGCCAGCAGTTCAGGACAGGGATGGAATGAGCAGTTCTTC. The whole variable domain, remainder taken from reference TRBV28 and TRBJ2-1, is DVKVTQSSRYLVKRTGEKVFLECVQDMDHENMFWYRQDPGLGLRLIYFSYDVKMKEKGDIPEGYSVSREKKERFSLILESASTNQTSMYLCASSSGQGWNEQFFGPGTRLTVL.

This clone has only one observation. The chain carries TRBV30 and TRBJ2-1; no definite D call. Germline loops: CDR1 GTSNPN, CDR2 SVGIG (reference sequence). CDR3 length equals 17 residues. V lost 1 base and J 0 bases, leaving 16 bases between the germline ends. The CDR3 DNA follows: TGTGCCTGGAGTGCCACCTCCGACATCAGCTCCTACAATGAGCAGTTCTTC. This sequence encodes CAWSATSDISSYNEQFF.

Here the CDR3 DNA reads TGTGCCATCAGTGAGGGTCGGGGTGGCACTGAAGCTTTCTTT. Its protein product is CAISEGRGGTEAFF. The gene calls are TRBV10-3 and TRBJ1-1; D gene unclear. CDR1 and CDR2 from the germline V gene are ENHRY and SYGVKD. The CDR3 consists of 14 residues. Trimming removed 2 bases from V and 4 bases from J, with 11 bases in between.

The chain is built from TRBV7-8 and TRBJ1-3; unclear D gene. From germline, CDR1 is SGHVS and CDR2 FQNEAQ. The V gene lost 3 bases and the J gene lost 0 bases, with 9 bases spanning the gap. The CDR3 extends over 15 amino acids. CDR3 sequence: CASSFNRGSGNTIYF. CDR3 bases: TGTGCCAGCAGCTTTAACCGGGGCTCTGGAAACACCATATATTTT.

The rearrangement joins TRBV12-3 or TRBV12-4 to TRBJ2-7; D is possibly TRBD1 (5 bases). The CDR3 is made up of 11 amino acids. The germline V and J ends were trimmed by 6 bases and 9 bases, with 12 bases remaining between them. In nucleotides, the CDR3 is TGTGCCAGCAGCCGTGGGGCACCGCAGTACTTC. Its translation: CASSRGAPQYF.

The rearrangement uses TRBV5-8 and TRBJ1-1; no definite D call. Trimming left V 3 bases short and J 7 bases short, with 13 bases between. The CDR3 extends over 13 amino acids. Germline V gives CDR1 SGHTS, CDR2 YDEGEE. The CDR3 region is CASSSIRGVEAFF. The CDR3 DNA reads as TGTGCCAGCAGCTCTATTCGGGGAGTTGAAGCTTTCTTT.

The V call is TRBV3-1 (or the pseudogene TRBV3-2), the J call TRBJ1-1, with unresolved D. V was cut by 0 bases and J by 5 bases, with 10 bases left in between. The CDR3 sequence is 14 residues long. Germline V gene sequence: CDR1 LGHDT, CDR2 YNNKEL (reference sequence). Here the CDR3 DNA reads TGTGCCAGCAGCCAAGATAGTCGGTGGACTGAAGCTTTCTTT. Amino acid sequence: CASSQDSRWTEAFF.

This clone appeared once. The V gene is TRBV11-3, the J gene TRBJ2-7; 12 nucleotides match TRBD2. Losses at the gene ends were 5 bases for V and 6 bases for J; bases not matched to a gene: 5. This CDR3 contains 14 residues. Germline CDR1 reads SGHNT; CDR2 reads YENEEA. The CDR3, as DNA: TGTGCCAGCAGCCCCCGGACTAGCGGGACCGAGCAGTACTTC. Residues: CASSPRTSGTEQYF.

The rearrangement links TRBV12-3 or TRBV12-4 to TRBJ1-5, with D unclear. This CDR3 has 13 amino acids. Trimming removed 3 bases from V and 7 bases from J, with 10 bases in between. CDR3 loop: CASSLEGGQPQHF. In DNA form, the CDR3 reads TGTGCCAGCAGTTTGGAGGGTGGGCAGCCCCAGCATTTT.